The sequence of this T cell receptor (beta chain) was determined in a study of blood T cell repertoires in COVID-19. The overall study: Researchers got acute and convalescent COVID-19 samples from the United States, Italy and Spain. From T cells, B-cell-depleted T cells, or PBMCs came the material, which was cDNA or gDNA.

Patients of the Seattle cohort, enrolled during active infection, were followed longitudinally. In the original analysis: Amplification of reference gene primers provided the estimated nucleated cell counts. The repertoire was sequenced with immunoSEQ multiplex PCR; TCRdb's copy has only in-frame clones and lacks some. The V and J calls and the clone size are those of that table, but D and trimming were determined from the DNA. The sample carries approximately 530,000 clones, approximately 88% recorded once. CDR1 and CDR2 (germline): MNHEY, SMNVEV (reference sequence). The CDR3 is made up of 13 amino acids. Trimming pared 8 bases from V and 9 bases from J, leaving 16 bases between.

The specimen sequenced was peripheral blood. The sequence was collected from a woman in her fifties or sixties with COVID-19, enrolled during active disease. The rearrangement uses TRBV27 and TRBJ2-2; possible D gene TRBD2, 6 bases. CDR3 sequence reads: CASQPSGVRELFF. As DNA, the CDR3 is TGTGCCAGCCAACCGTCGGGGGTCAGGGAGCTGTTTTTT.